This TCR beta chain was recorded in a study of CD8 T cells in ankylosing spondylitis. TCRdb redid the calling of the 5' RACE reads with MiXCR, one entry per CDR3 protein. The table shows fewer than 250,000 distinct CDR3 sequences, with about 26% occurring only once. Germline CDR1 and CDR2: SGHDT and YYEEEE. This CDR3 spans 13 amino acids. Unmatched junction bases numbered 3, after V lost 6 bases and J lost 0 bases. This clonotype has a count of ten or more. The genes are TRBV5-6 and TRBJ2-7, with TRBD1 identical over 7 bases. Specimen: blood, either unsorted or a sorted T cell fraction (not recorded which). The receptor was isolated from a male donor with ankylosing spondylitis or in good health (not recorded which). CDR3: CASKGQSSYEQYF. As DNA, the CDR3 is TGTGCCAGCAAGGGACAGAGCTCCTACGAGCAGTACTTC.